What follows is one T cell receptor beta chain and its context. Libraries were prepared by immunoSEQ multiplex PCR; TCRdb keeps only in-frame clonotypes and omits some of them. The data contain about 200,000 clones, 80% to 90% of them singletons. Germline CDR1 is GTSNPN and CDR2 is SVGIG (reference sequence). This CDR3 region has 14 residues. Trimming at V came to 0 bases and at J to 7 bases, leaving 7 bases not matched to a gene. The data belong to a study of blood T cell repertoires in COVID-19. Study background: Spain, Italy and the United States supplied samples that represented acute and convalescent COVID-19.

This receptor was identified in a human donor with active or convalescent COVID-19. The donor label of this sample is uncertain. J is TRBJ1-2 and V is TRBV30, with 8 bases identical to TRBD1. The specimen was peripheral blood. The CDR3 region is CAWSVGQGAPGYTF. CDR3 in DNA: TGTGCCTGGAGTGTCGGGCAGGGGGCGCCTGGCTACACCTTC.